This T cell receptor beta chain was retrieved from a study of shared clonotypes between healthy human individuals. Study at large: CD4 naive and memory got three plates each, CD8 naive two, CD8 memory one. Notes on the study in general: As a rule, naive subsets had a larger estimated richness than memory subsets. Only blood samples were collected, and tissue repertoires likely differ.

A note on this clone: The antigen is not known.

Profiling relied on immunoSEQ multiplex PCR, and the TCRdb table lists in-frame clones only, not all of them. Counted here are approximately 810,000 clones, almost 95% occurring once; the ten biggest clones make up nearly 25%. This CDR3 has 16 residues. The junction had 8 bases not matched to a gene; V was cut back by 5 bases and J by 4 bases. The V gene's germline CDR1 is SEHNR and CDR2 FQNEAQ (reference sequence). CD8 cells classed as naive were CD45RO-negative and positively selected for CCR7, excluding terminally differentiated effector memory CD45RA+ cells. Source material: naive CD8+ T cells sorted from blood. The origin of this receptor is a man aged 25-45 years in good health. The J gene is TRBJ2-1, the V gene TRBV7-9; 10 bases fit TRBD2. CDR3 sequence reads: CASSPSGRTSYNEQFF. The CDR3 DNA sequence: TGTGCCAGCAGCCCTAGCGGGAGAACGAGTTACAATGAGCAGTTCTTC.